This section outlines one TCR beta chain sequence together with its context. The data derive from a study of blood T cell repertoires in COVID-19. Study details: From T cells, B-cell-depleted T cells, or PBMCs came the material, which was cDNA or gDNA.

V shed 12 bases, J shed 7 bases, and the junction held 8 bases outside the gene matches. Per germline, CDR1 KGHDR and CDR2 SFDVKD. The CDR3 has 12 amino acids. Produced via immunoSEQ multiplex PCR; TCRdb's table is partial and in-frame only. The sample yields more than 150,000 clones, around four fifths seen once. The study assigned cohorts using participant-reported clinical history. Cohort 3 donors were reported recovered after two negative PCRs, clearance, or symptom resolution. This TCR was recovered from a man aged 35-49 years who had recovered from COVID-19. The chain recombines TRBV24-1 with TRBJ1-2, with TRBD1 identical over 9 bases. Sample: PBMCs or T cells enriched from blood (not recorded which). The CDR3 region is CASQGADRGYTF. CDR3 sequence (DNA): TGTGCCTCACAGGGGGCAGATCGTGGCTACACCTTC.